Listed below are T cell receptor beta chains from one sample, sequenced in a study of shared clonotypes between healthy human individuals. Libraries were prepared by immunoSEQ multiplex PCR; TCRdb keeps only in-frame clonotypes and omits some of them. The profile shows around 2,100,000 clones, roughly 94% of them singletons. Sequenced input: naive CD8+ T cells sorted from blood. The receptor source for this set is a man between 18 and 35 years old in good health. Each CDR3 is given with its conserved first and last residue.

cdr3_length	v_call	cdr3_aa
12	TRBV29-1	CSAGAFDYEQYF
13	TRBV6-1	CASSEPQGYEQYF
17	TRBV4-3	CASSQAHLRGLSYEQYF
13	TRBV5-6	CASSFASGYEQYF
13	TRBV6-5	CASSPGGLYEQYF
15	TRBV4-1	CASSQDAGNGNTIYF
15	TRBV13	CASSLGGQGAREQFF
17	TRBV4-1	CASSLLSPPGPYNEQFF
16	TRBV7-6	CASSTGPGLILYEQFF
13	TRBV2	CASRQTGIYEQYF
16	TRBV13	CASSSNRGLEGNEQFF